The 20 T cell receptor beta chains presented below share a single source sample, sequenced in a study of OX40 agonist ivuxolimab in advanced cancers. Sequencing was performed with immunoSEQ multiplex PCR; in TCRdb, only in-frame clones are kept and a portion is missing. The table records about 82,000 clones, roughly 91% of them present only once. The starting material was CD4+ or CD8+ T cells sorted from blood, obtained in a trial of the OX40 agonist ivuxolimab. All receptors derive from an adult with an advanced solid tumor such as melanoma, head and neck, liver or kidney cancer.

The rearrangement links TRBV19 to TRBJ1-2, with 10 positions matching TRBD1. The CDR3 contains 16 residues. The V gene's germline CDR1 is LNHDA and CDR2 SQIVND (reference sequence). With V trimmed by 3 bases and J by 1 base, 5 bases remained unmatched. This CDR3 reads CASSIAGTGVNYGYTF. In DNA form, the CDR3 reads TGTGCCAGTAGTATCGCCGGGACAGGGGTTAACTATGGCTACACCTTC.

The chain joins TRBV2 to TRBJ2-5, with D uncertain. Per the germline V gene, CDR1 is SNHLY and CDR2 is FYNNEI. V lost 6 bases, J lost 2 bases, and 16 bases lay in between. This CDR3 spans 15 amino acids. The DNA for the CDR3 is TGTGCCAGCAGACCTAATAACGTGCGGCAAGAGACCCAGTACTTC. This translates into CASRPNNVRQETQYF. The full variable domain, its missing parts supplied by reference TRBV2 and TRBJ2-5, is EPEVTQTPSHQVTQMGQEVILRCVPISNHLYFYWYRQILGQKVEFLVSFYNNEISEKSEIFDDQFSVERPDGSNFTLKIRSTKLEDSAMYFCASRPNNVRQETQYFGPGTRLLVL.

The gene calls are TRBV7-9 and TRBJ1-5; perhaps TRBD1 as D (6 bases). Germline assignment: CDR1 SEHNR and CDR2 FQNEAQ (reference sequence). The CDR3 is 13 amino acids. The V gene lost 5 bases and the J gene lost 4 bases, with 9 bases spanning the gap. The CDR3 bases are TGTGCCAGCAGCGGGGACAATAATCAGCCCCAGCATTTT. It translates to CASSGDNNQPQHF. The full variable domain, in which reference TRBV7-9 and TRBJ1-5 provide the parts outside the CDR3, is DTGVSQNPRHKITKRGQNVTFRCDPISEHNRLYWYRQTLGQGPEFLTYFQNEAQLEKSRLLSDRFSAERPKGSFSTLEIQRTEQGDSAMYLCASSGDNNQPQHFGDGTRLSIL.

CDR3 sequence: CASSLAAGGVGRDTQYF. In nucleotides, the CDR3 is TGTGCCAGCAGCTTAGCGGCGGGAGGGGTGGGAAGAGATACGCAGTATTTT. V is TRBV11-1 and J is TRBJ2-3; TRBD2 agrees at 9 bases. V shed 0 bases, J shed 5 bases, and the junction held 9 bases outside the gene matches. The CDR3 consists of 17 residues. Germline assignment: CDR1 SGHAT and CDR2 FQDESV (reference sequence).

CDR3 residues: CASSFTDRQEQFF. The CDR3 DNA follows: TGCGCCAGCAGCTTTACCGACAGGCAAGAGCAGTTCTTC. The chain links TRBV5-1 to TRBJ2-1, with TRBD1 as a possible D gene (6 bases). This CDR3 has 13 residues. Germline V gene sequence: CDR1 SGHRS, CDR2 YFSETQ. V was trimmed by 2 bases and J by 10 bases, leaving 13 bases between them.

The gene calls are TRBV5-4 and TRBJ1-5; tentative D call: TRBD1 (6 bases). The CDR3 spans 14 residues. Germline lookup yields CDR1 SGHNT and CDR2 YYREEE (reference sequence). The V gene lost 3 bases and the J gene lost 5 bases, with 12 bases spanning the gap. The CDR3 protein is CASSYQGSYQPQHF. CDR3 coding DNA: TGTGCCAGCAGCTATCAGGGGTCTTATCAGCCCCAGCATTTT.

The rearrangement uses TRBV18 and TRBJ1-3; D unresolved. The CDR3 is 15 amino acids. V lost 3 bases to trimming and J lost 0 bases, with 9 bases between them. The germline CDR1 and CDR2 sequences are KGHSH and LQKENI. For the CDR3, the DNA is TGTGCCAGCTCACCTTCGGCCGACTCTGGAAACACCATATATTTT. It yields the protein CASSPSADSGNTIYF. The complete variable domain, with remaining parts taken from reference TRBV18 and TRBJ1-3, reads NAGVMQNPRHLVRRRGQEARLRCSPMKGHSHVYWYRQLPEEGLKFMVYLQKENIIDESGMPKERFSAEFPKEGPSILRIQQVVRGDSAAYFCASSPSADSGNTIYFGEGSWLTVV.

This chain connects TRBV14 to TRBJ2-5; 8 nucleotides match TRBD2. The CDR3 consists of 15 residues. The trim removed 4 bases at V and 4 bases at J, leaving 8 bases unmatched. The germline V gene encodes CDR1 SGHDN and CDR2 FVKESK. The CDR3 loop reads CASSPRFGGGETQYF. In nucleotides, the CDR3 is TGTGCCAGCAGCCCCCGGTTCGGGGGGGGAGAGACCCAGTACTTC.

The chain carries TRBV29-1 and TRBJ1-1, with D perhaps matching TRBD1 (6 bases). Trimming took off 6 bases at V and 1 base at J, with 15 bases between the two ends. This CDR3 contains 14 residues. CDR1 SQVTM and CDR2 ANQGSEA come from the germline V gene. The CDR3 DNA is TGCAGCGTGGGGGCTCCGGGGGGGAACACTGAAGCTTTCTTT. Protein product: CSVGAPGGNTEAFF.

CDR3 bases: TGTGCCAGCAGCTTAGTTGGATACACAGATACGCAGTATTTT. Translation gives CASSLVGYTDTQYF. The V call is TRBV7-8, the J call TRBJ2-3; D call uncertain. V lost 1 base to trimming and J lost 2 bases, with 7 bases between them. The CDR3 loop spans 14 amino acids. Germline CDR1 SGHVS, CDR2 FQNEAQ.

The chain has TRBV7-3 and TRBJ2-1; D uncertain. The CDR3 length is 14 residues. Per the germline V gene, CDR1 is SGHTA and CDR2 is FQGTGA. Deletions cut 4 bases from V and 5 bases from J, with 12 bases between. This chain's CDR3 is CASSSPGLDNEQFF. CDR3 nucleotide sequence: TGTGCCAGCAGCTCCCCTGGTCTGGACAATGAGCAGTTCTTC.

The V gene is TRBV28, the J gene TRBJ2-5, with a possible D match to TRBD1 (5 bases). The CDR3 contains 12 residues. The ends were cut back, 6 bases at V and 5 bases at J, with 10 bases in the middle. The V gene's germline CDR1 is MDHEN and CDR2 SYDVKM. CDR3 sequence: CASRTGAETQYF. The DNA of the CDR3 is TGTGCCAGCAGAACAGGTGCGGAGACCCAGTACTTC.

The chain combines TRBV18 with TRBJ1-1, with a weak D call TRBD1 (6 bases). V dropped 6 bases and J dropped 1 base, with 6 bases sitting between them. Germline-derived CDR1 and CDR2 are KGHSH and LQKENI. The CDR3 is 12 amino acids. CDR3 in amino acids: CASSGQNTEAFF. The CDR3 DNA follows: TGTGCCAGCTCGGGACAGAACACTGAAGCTTTCTTT.

The chain employs TRBV27 and TRBJ2-3, with a possible D match to TRBD1 (6 bases). The CDR3 has 12 amino acids. Germline V gives CDR1 MNHEY, CDR2 SMNVEV (reference sequence). V lost 6 bases to trimming and J lost 5 bases, with 9 bases between them. DNA of the CDR3: TGTGCCAGCAGAAACAGGGTAGATACGCAGTATTTT. Residues: CASRNRVDTQYF.

The chain carries TRBV4-2 and TRBJ2-1, with TRBD2 as a possible D gene (5 bases). V was cut by 0 bases and J by 0 bases, with 27 bases left in between. Germline V lookup: CDR1 LGHNA, CDR2 YNFKEQ. This CDR3 has 22 amino acids. The CDR3 DNA reads TGTGCCAGCAGCCAAGAACCCCTCGGACTGATGAGCGAGCTTCGCTCCTACAATGAGCAGTTCTTC. This sequence encodes CASSQEPLGLMSELRSYNEQFF.

The chain recombines TRBV28 with TRBJ1-1; D is unclear. V lost 1 base and J 1 base, leaving 10 bases between the germline ends. Germline values: CDR1 MDHEN, CDR2 SYDVKM. The CDR3 length is 15 residues. Here the CDR3 DNA reads TGTGCCAGCAGTTTATTTCTGGTCGGGAACACTGAAGCTTTCTTT. Residues: CASSLFLVGNTEAFF.

J is TRBJ1-3 and V is TRBV9; the D is unclear. The CDR3 totals 15 residues. The germline V gene has CDR1 SGDLS and CDR2 YYNGEE. Trimming took 0 bases from V and 4 from J, leaving 11 bases between them. The CDR3 nucleotides are TGTGCCAGCAGCGTAGGGGATACACAAGGAAACACCATATATTTT. This gives the protein CASSVGDTQGNTIYF.

The chain uses TRBV6-1 and TRBJ2-7; TRBD2 matches 13 bases. V was pared by 6 bases and J by 3 bases, with 5 bases of the junction left unmatched. The CDR3 loop spans 15 amino acids. Germline V gives CDR1 MNHNS, CDR2 SASEGT. The CDR3 reads CASRGTSGKYYEQYF. Here the CDR3 DNA reads TGTGCCAGCAGGGGGACTAGCGGGAAGTACTACGAGCAGTACTTC.

The V gene is TRBV4-2, the J gene TRBJ2-5; D uncertain. V gave up 0 bases and J gave up 13 bases, with 15 bases separating them. The germline gives CDR1 LGHNA, CDR2 YNFKEQ. The CDR3 spans 13 residues. The CDR3 spells CASSQDLSRGLYF. CDR3 bases: TGTGCCAGCAGCCAAGATCTCTCCCGCGGCTTGTACTTC.

The rearrangement links TRBV15 to TRBJ2-2; 10 bases fit TRBD2. The V segment lost 5 bases and the J segment 0 bases; nucleotides outside the gene matches: 0. CDR1 is LNHNV and CDR2 is YYDKDF in the germline V gene (reference sequence). The CDR3 runs to 15 residues. This chain's CDR3 is CATSGLAANTGELFF. The CDR3 DNA reads TGTGCCACCAGCGGACTAGCGGCGAACACCGGGGAGCTGTTTTTT. Looking up the rest from reference TRBV15 and TRBJ2-2 gives the full variable domain: DAMVIQNPRYQVTQFGKPVTLSCSQTLNHNVMYWYQQKSSQAPKLLFHYYDKDFNNEADTPDNFQSRRPNTSFCFLDIRSPGLGDTAMYLCATSGLAANTGELFFGEGSRLTVL.